Each of the 13 T cell receptor beta chains below was sequenced from the same sample in a study of control samples from healthy donors and cancer patients. Libraries were prepared by immunoSEQ multiplex PCR; TCRdb keeps only in-frame clonotypes and omits some of them. The sample holds more than 150,000 clones, about 94% seen once. Source material: blood. These receptors were collected from a woman in her 30s in good health.

V is TRBV5-4 and J is TRBJ2-7; 9 bases fit TRBD2. J lost 7 bases, V lost 4 bases, and 15 bases had no gene match. CDR1 is SGHNT and CDR2 is YYREEE in the germline V gene (reference sequence). The CDR3 spans 16 residues. CDR3 residues: CASSPTPRGGAGEQYF. The DNA of the CDR3 is TGTGCCAGCAGCCCCACCCCGCGGGGGGGGGCTGGTGAGCAGTACTTC.

The chain joins TRBV7-9 to TRBJ2-7; D is perhaps TRBD2 (5 bases). Germline V CDR1 and CDR2: SEHNR, FQNEAQ (reference sequence). The V gene lost 0 bases and the J gene lost 6 bases, with 12 bases spanning the gap. This CDR3 is built from 14 residues. In DNA form, the CDR3 reads TGTGCCAGCAGCTTAGCGCTACTAGAGGGCGAGCAGTACTTC. Translated: CASSLALLEGEQYF.

The CDR3 DNA is TGTGCCAGCAGCTTCGGGACAGGGGGCGCGGGAGGCTACACCTTC. Its protein is CASSFGTGGAGGYTF. This sequence joins TRBV7-2 and TRBJ1-2; 12 bases fit TRBD1. The CDR3 is made up of 15 amino acids. Per the germline V gene, CDR1 is SGHTA and CDR2 is FQGNSA. The V segment lost 3 bases and the J segment 8 bases; nucleotides outside the gene matches: 7.

The J gene is TRBJ2-7, the V gene TRBV28; D is ambiguous. Deletions cut 6 bases from V and 2 bases from J, with 8 bases between. Per germline, CDR1 MDHEN and CDR2 SYDVKM. This CDR3 region has 12 residues. This chain's CDR3 is CASRMRTYEQYF. The CDR3 region has the DNA TGTGCCAGCAGAATGAGGACCTACGAGCAGTACTTC.

The chain carries TRBV28 and TRBJ1-6; the D gene is possibly TRBD1 (5 bases). CDR3 length equals 14 residues. CDR1 is MDHEN, CDR2 SYDVKM, per germline. V was trimmed by 9 bases and J by 8 bases, leaving 17 bases between them. The CDR3 is CASRGGYGYSPLHF. The CDR3 coding sequence is TGTGCCAGTCGCGGGGGGTATGGGTATTCACCCCTCCACTTT.

This clone has just one count. The V gene is TRBV7-9, the J gene TRBJ1-6; D call uncertain. Deletions cut 3 bases from V and 1 base from J, with 10 bases between. This CDR3 comprises 16 residues. In germline, CDR1 is SEHNR, CDR2 FQNEAQ (reference sequence). The CDR3 nucleotides read TGTGCCAGCAGCTTCTCCAGGTCGTCCTATAATTCACCCCTCCACTTT. Translation gives CASSFSRSSYNSPLHF.

This clone turned up a few times. The chain carries TRBV30 and TRBJ1-1; no reliable D call. The length of the CDR3 is 13 residues. Trimming removed 3 bases from V and 0 bases from J, with 8 bases in between. Germline CDR1 is GTSNPN and CDR2 is SVGIG (reference sequence). CDR3 residues: CAWRYGLNTEAFF. CDR3 in DNA: TGTGCCTGGAGGTACGGGTTGAACACTGAAGCTTTCTTT.

The J gene is TRBJ1-3, the V gene TRBV28; the D gene is possibly TRBD1 (6 bases). CDR1 MDHEN and CDR2 SYDVKM come from the germline V gene. V lost 6 bases, J lost 3 bases, and 15 bases lay in between. The CDR3 is 15 residues long. CDR3 residues: CASREQGAYGNTIYF. In nucleotides, the CDR3 is TGTGCCAGCAGAGAACAGGGAGCTTATGGAAACACCATATATTTT. Using reference TRBV28 and TRBJ1-3 for the parts outside the CDR3, the full variable domain is DVKVTQSSRYLVKRTGEKVFLECVQDMDHENMFWYRQDPGLGLRLIYFSYDVKMKEKGDIPEGYSVSREKKERFSLILESASTNQTSMYLCASREQGAYGNTIYFGEGSWLTVV.

The chain employs TRBV7-2 and TRBJ1-2, with 10 bases fitting TRBD1. CDR3 length equals 18 residues. Germline trimming cut 3 bases from V and 0 bases from J; bases unmatched to any gene: 10. Germline assignment: CDR1 SGHTA and CDR2 FQGNSA. CDR3 nucleotide sequence: TGTGCCAGCAGCTTGGGGGGCCGACAGGGGGCAGCTAACTATGGCTACACCTTC. Amino acids: CASSLGGRQGAANYGYTF.

The V call is TRBV19, the J call TRBJ1-5; D call uncertain. The V and J ends lost 4 bases and 5 bases respectively, with 15 bases between them. Germline values: CDR1 LNHDA, CDR2 SQIVND (reference sequence). The CDR3 consists of 15 residues. CDR3 bases: TGTGCCAGTAGTAACCTACCTAGGAAGGATCAGCCCCAGCATTTT. Translating it yields CASSNLPRKDQPQHF.

The chain combines TRBV7-9 with TRBJ2-3, with unresolved D. The CDR3 is 13 amino acids. With 0 bases removed from V and 14 bases from J, the gap between germline ends came to 15 bases. Germline CDR1 is SEHNR and CDR2 is FQNEAQ (reference sequence). For the CDR3, the DNA is TGTGCCAGCAGCTTAGCCGAGGCCCGAAACCCGTATTTT. It codes for CASSLAEARNPYF.

For this clone: Other DNA sequences in the same sample also yield this CDR3. The CDR3 loop reads CASSLGQGYEQYF. The CDR3 DNA follows: TGTGCCAGCAGCTTAGGGCAGGGGTACGAGCAGTACTTC. This chain links TRBV13 with TRBJ2-7, with a tentative D call TRBD1 (6 bases). Trimming removed 0 bases at V and 4 bases at J, with 7 bases between. This CDR3 is built from 13 residues. The germline V gene has CDR1 PRHDT and CDR2 FYEKMQ (reference sequence). Complete variable domain (other parts from reference TRBV13 and TRBJ2-7): AAGVIQSPRHLIKEKRETATLKCYPIPRHDTVYWYQQGPGQDPQFLISFYEKMQSDKGSIPDRFSAQQFSDYHSELNMSSLELGDSALYFCASSLGQGYEQYFGPGTRLTVT.

The chain is built from TRBV7-9 and TRBJ1-2; TRBD1 matches at 10 bases. This CDR3 spans 17 amino acids. Looked up from germline, CDR1 is SEHNR and CDR2 is FQNEAQ (reference sequence). V lost 1 base, J lost 3 bases, and 8 bases stayed unmatched. This chain's CDR3 is CASSLDTRTGGDYGYTF. CDR3 DNA: TGTGCCAGCAGCTTAGATACCCGGACAGGGGGAGACTATGGCTACACCTTC. Filled out from reference TRBV7-9 and TRBJ1-2, the complete variable domain reads DTGVSQNPRHKITKRGQNVTFRCDPISEHNRLYWYRQTLGQGPEFLTYFQNEAQLEKSRLLSDRFSAERPKGSFSTLEIQRTEQGDSAMYLCASSLDTRTGGDYGYTFGSGTRLTVV.